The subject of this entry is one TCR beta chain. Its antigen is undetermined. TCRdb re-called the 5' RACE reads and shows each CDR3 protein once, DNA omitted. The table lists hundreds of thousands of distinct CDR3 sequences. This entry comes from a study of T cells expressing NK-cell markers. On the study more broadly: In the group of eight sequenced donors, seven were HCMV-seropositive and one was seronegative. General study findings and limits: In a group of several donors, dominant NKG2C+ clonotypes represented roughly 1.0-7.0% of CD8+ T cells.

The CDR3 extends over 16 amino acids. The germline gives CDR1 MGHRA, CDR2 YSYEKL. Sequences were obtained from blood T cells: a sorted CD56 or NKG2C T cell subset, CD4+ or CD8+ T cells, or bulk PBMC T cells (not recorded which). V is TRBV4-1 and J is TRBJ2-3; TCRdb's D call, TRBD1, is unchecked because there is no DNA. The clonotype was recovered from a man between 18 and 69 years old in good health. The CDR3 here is CASSRPMRDPTHTQYF.